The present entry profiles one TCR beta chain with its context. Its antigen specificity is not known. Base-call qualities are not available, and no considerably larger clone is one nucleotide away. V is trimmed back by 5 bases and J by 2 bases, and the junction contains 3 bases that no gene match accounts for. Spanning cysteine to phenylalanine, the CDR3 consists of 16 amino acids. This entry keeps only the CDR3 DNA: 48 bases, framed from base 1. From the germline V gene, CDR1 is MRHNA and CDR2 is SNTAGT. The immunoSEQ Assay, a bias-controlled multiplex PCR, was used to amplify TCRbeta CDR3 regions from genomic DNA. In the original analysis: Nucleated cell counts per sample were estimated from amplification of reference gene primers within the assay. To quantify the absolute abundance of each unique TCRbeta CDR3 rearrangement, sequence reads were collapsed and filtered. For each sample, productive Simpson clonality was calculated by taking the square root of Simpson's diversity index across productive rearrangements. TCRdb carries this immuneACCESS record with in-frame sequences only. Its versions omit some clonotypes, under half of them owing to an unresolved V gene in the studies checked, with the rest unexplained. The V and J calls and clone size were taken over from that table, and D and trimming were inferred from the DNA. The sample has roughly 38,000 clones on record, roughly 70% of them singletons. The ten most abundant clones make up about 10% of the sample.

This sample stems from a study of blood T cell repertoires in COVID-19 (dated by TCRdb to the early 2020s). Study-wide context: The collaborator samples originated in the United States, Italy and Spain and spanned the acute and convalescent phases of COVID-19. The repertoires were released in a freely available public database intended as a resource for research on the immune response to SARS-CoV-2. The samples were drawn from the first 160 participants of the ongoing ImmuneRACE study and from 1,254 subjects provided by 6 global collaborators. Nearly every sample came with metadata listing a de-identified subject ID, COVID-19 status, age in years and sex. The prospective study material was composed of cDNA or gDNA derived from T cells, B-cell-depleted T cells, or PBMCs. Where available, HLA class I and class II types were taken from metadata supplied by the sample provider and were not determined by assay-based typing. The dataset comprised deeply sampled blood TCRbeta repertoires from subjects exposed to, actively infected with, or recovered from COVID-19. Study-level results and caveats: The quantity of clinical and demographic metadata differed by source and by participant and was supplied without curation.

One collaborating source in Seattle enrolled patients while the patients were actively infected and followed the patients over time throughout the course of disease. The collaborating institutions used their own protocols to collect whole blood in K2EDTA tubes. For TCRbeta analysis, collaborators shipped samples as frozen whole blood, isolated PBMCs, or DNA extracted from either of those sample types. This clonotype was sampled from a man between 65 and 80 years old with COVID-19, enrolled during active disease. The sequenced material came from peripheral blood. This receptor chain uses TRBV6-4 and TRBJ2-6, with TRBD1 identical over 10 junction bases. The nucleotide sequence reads TGTGCCAGCAGTCCGGGACAGGGGCCTGGGGCCAACGTCCTGACTTTC. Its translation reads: CASSPGQGPGANVLTF.